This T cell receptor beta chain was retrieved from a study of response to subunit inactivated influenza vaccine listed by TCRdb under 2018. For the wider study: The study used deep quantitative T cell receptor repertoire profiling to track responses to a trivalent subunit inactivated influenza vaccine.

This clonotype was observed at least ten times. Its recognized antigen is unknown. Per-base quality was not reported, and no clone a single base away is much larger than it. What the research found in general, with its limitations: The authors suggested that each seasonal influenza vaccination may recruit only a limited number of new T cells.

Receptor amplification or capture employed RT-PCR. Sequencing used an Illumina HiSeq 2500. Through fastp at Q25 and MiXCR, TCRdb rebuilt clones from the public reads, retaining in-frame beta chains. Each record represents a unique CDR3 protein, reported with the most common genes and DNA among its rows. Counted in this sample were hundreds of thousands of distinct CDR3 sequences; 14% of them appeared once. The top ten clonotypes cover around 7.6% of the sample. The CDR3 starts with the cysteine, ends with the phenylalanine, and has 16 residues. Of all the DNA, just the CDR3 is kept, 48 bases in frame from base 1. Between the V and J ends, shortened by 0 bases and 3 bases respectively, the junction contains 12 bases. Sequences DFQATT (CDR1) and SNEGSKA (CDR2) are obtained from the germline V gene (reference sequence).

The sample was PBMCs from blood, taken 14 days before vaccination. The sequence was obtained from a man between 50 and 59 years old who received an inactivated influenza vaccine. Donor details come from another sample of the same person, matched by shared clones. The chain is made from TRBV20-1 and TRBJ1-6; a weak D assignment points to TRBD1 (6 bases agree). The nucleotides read TGCAGTGCTAGAGAGGCAGGGGTAAACTATAATTCACCCCTCCACTTT. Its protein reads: CSAREAGVNYNSPLHF.